Following are 23 T cell receptor beta chains from one sample sequenced in a study of cytomegalovirus exposure and HLA in healthy donors (dated by TCRdb to about 2017). Receptor amplification or capture employed the immunoSEQ multiplex PCR assay. A mixture of 60 forward primers for TCR Vbeta segments and 13 reverse primers for TCR Jbeta segments was used in the multiplex PCR. The source is immuneACCESS, and TCRdb retained only in-frame sequences with V and J called. Part of the clones is not carried over; for the studies checked, unresolved V genes explain less than half of this, and the remainder is unexplained. Here the sample has hundreds of thousands of clones; approximately 88% occur a single time. Of the sample, about 0.77% falls within the top ten clones. Sequencing was performed on PBMCs. These receptors originate from a boy between 2 and 10 years old in good health and CMV-seronegative.

The CDR3 coding sequence is TGCGCCAGCAGCTGGACCGGGACTAGCGGGAGGAATGAGCAGTTCTTC. The encoded protein is CASSWTGTSGRNEQFF. The gene calls are TRBV5-1 and TRBJ2-1, with 15 bases aligning to TRBD2. V trimming: 3 bases; J trimming: 7 bases; junction bases outside the gene matches: 5. The CDR3 contains 16 residues. Per germline, CDR1 SGHRS and CDR2 YFSETQ.

The chain joins TRBV9 to TRBJ2-7, with D perhaps TRBD2 (6 bases). The CDR3 extends over 15 amino acids. CDR1 is SGDLS and CDR2 is YYNGEE in the germline V gene. V lost 0 bases, J lost 2 bases, and 12 bases lay in between. CDR3 coding DNA: TGTGCCAGCAGCGTAGGGGGTAGCGGTCCCTACGAGCAGTACTTC. It translates to CASSVGGSGPYEQYF.

This sequence joins TRBV30 and TRBJ1-5, with 10 bases identical to TRBD1. The CDR3 has 13 residues. Germline CDR1 GTSNPN, CDR2 SVGIG (reference sequence). The trim removed 7 bases at V and 2 bases at J, leaving 2 bases unmatched. The CDR3 nucleotides are TGTGCCTTTGGACAGGGGGGCAATCAGCCCCAGCATTTT. The encoded protein is CAFGQGGNQPQHF.

The chain couples TRBV2 to TRBJ2-7, with a tentative D call TRBD2 (5 bases). CDR1 is SNHLY and CDR2 is FYNNEI in the germline V gene. The germline V and J ends were trimmed by 3 bases and 0 bases, with 6 bases remaining between them. The CDR3 is 13 amino acids. CDR3 in amino acids: CASSDGSSYEQYF. The CDR3 nucleotides are TGTGCCAGCAGTGATGGGAGCTCCTACGAGCAGTACTTC.

The chain combines TRBV19 with TRBJ2-1; D remains ambiguous. The CDR3 spans 18 residues. V was clipped by 1 base and J by 3 bases, with 19 bases between them. Germline values: CDR1 LNHDA, CDR2 SQIVND (reference sequence). The CDR3 nucleotides are TGTGCCAGTAGTATAGCGTGGCCAGACGTAGGAGTCTACAATGAGCAGTTCTTC. Amino acid sequence: CASSIAWPDVGVYNEQFF.

The table lists this clone with a few counts. One junction end does not reproduce the germline sequence, and a read error may be involved. This sequence joins TRBV6-6 and TRBJ2-7; possible D gene TRBD2, 6 bases. There are 12 residues in the CDR3. Germline V gene data show CDR1 as MNHNY and CDR2 as SVGAGI (reference sequence). CDR3 nucleotide sequence: TGTGCCAGCAGTTACGGTACAGCGGGCACGCACTTC. Protein: CASSYGTAGTHF.

Concerning this clone itself: The sample has other DNA sequences that encode this CDR3 too. The V call is TRBV5-1, the J call TRBJ2-1; D is perhaps TRBD2 (6 bases). Germline V gene sequence: CDR1 SGHRS, CDR2 YFSETQ. The CDR3 extends over 13 amino acids. Trimming shortened V by 7 bases and J by 4 bases, and 12 bases separated the two germline ends. CDR3 bases: TGCGCCAGCTCCCTTGGAGGGTACAATGAGCAGTTCTTC. Protein sequence: CASSLGGYNEQFF.

The V call is TRBV19, the J call TRBJ2-3, with D hard to call. Trimming pared 5 bases from V and 4 bases from J, leaving 4 bases between. This CDR3 comprises 11 residues. CDR1 is LNHDA, CDR2 SQIVND, per germline (reference sequence). In nucleotides, the CDR3 is TGTGCCAGTAGTTCCGCAGATACGCAGTATTTT. Translation: CASSSADTQYF.

The chain employs TRBV21-1 and TRBJ2-5; TRBD2 is the table's D call, not checked against the DNA. TRBV21-1 is given as a pseudogene. The CDR3 covers 12 residues. The CDR3 DNA reads as TGTGCCAGCAGCAAATTGTGCGGATGGCGGTACTTC. Its protein product is CASSKLCGWRYF.

The chain has TRBV2 and TRBJ1-3; D ambiguous. This CDR3 has 14 amino acids. The germline gives CDR1 SNHLY, CDR2 FYNNEI. The V gene lost 3 bases and the J gene lost 0 bases, with 6 bases spanning the gap. For the CDR3, the DNA is TGTGCCAGCAGTGACGGGGTCTCTGGAAACACCATATATTTT. Its protein is CASSDGVSGNTIYF.

This chain connects TRBV7-9 to TRBJ2-7, with D possibly being TRBD1 (5 bases). The CDR3 has 15 residues. The V gene lost 4 bases and the J gene lost 2 bases, with 15 bases spanning the gap. Germline CDR1 SEHNR, CDR2 FQNEAQ (reference sequence). CDR3 in amino acids: CASSSFGHTAYEQYF. The CDR3 DNA sequence: TGTGCCAGCAGCTCCTTTGGACACACGGCCTACGAGCAGTACTTC.

The genes are TRBV12-5 and TRBJ2-1; D is unresolved. CDR1 is LGHNT and CDR2 is FRNRAP in the germline V gene. The ends were cut back, 1 base at V and 4 bases at J, with 8 bases in the middle. This CDR3 comprises 14 residues. As DNA, the CDR3 is TGTGCTAGTGGTTTGGAATATCAGTACAATGAGCAGTTCTTC. This encodes CASGLEYQYNEQFF. Full variable domain (missing parts from reference TRBV12-5 and TRBJ2-1): DARVTQTPRHKVTEMGQEVTMRCQPILGHNTVFWYRQTMMQGLELLAYFRNRAPLDDSGMPKDRFSAEMPDATLATLKIQPSEPRDSAVYFCASGLEYQYNEQFFGPGTRLTVL.

The chain uses TRBV5-1 and TRBJ1-2, with TRBD1 as a possible D gene (5 bases). V dropped 4 bases and J dropped 4 bases, with 14 bases sitting between them. CDR3 size: 14 residues. Germline V gene data show CDR1 as SGHRS and CDR2 as YFSETQ. This CDR3 reads CASSPGTRIYGYTF. In DNA form, the CDR3 reads TGCGCCAGCAGCCCGGGGACTCGCATCTATGGCTACACCTTC.

This chain links TRBV7-8 with TRBJ2-7; a weak D match, TRBD2 (5 bases). The CDR3 contains 15 residues. Germline-derived CDR1 and CDR2 are SGHVS and FQNEAQ. V lost 7 bases and J 5 bases, leaving 21 bases between the germline ends. The CDR3 DNA reads TGTGCCAGCATCCCAAGTCCGAGCGGTCCCCACGAGCAGTACTTC. Translation: CASIPSPSGPHEQYF.

This rearrangement joins TRBV14 to TRBJ2-3, with 7 bases matching TRBD1. V dropped 6 bases and J dropped 2; count of bases not matched to a gene: 5. The CDR3 length is 14 residues. Germline CDR1 reads SGHDN; CDR2 reads FVKESK. This chain's CDR3 is CASSMTGPTDTQYF. In nucleotides, the CDR3 is TGTGCCAGCAGTATGACAGGGCCCACAGATACGCAGTATTTT.

The table lists this clone with a few counts. The chain is built from TRBV2 and TRBJ2-7; 7 bases are shared with TRBD2. The CDR3 has 12 amino acids. The J segment lost 9 bases and the V segment lost 6 bases, leaving 8 bases of the junction unmatched. In germline, CDR1 is SNHLY, CDR2 FYNNEI. CDR3 region: CASSALARVQYF. As DNA, the CDR3 is TGTGCCAGCAGCGCACTAGCGCGGGTGCAGTACTTC.

J is TRBJ2-5 and V is TRBV13, with 13 bases lining up with TRBD2. The CDR3 covers 17 residues. Germline V gives CDR1 PRHDT, CDR2 FYEKMQ (reference sequence). The trim removed 0 bases at V and 2 bases at J, leaving 3 bases unmatched. CDR3 amino acids: CASSLGGTSGIQETQYF. As DNA, the CDR3 is TGTGCCAGCAGCTTAGGTGGGACTAGCGGGATACAAGAGACCCAGTACTTC.

J is TRBJ1-3 and V is TRBV6-6; D gene uncertain. The CDR3 consists of 16 residues. Looked up from germline, CDR1 is MNHNY and CDR2 is SVGAGI (reference sequence). The V and J ends lost 5 bases and 0 bases respectively, with 14 bases between them. DNA for the CDR3: TGTGCCAGCAGTCCCGGGTGGGAGAACTCTGGAAACACCATATATTTT. Protein product: CASSPGWENSGNTIYF.

This clone was seen once. This chain links TRBV2 with TRBJ2-6; 7 bases align to TRBD2. The CDR3 totals 18 residues. Germline V gives CDR1 SNHLY, CDR2 FYNNEI. Trimming took 6 bases from V and 0 from J; bases not matched to a gene: 11. In DNA form, the CDR3 reads TGTGCCAGCAGCCGGGGCCTAGCGGAGCCCTCTGGGGCCAACGTCCTGACTTTC. It encodes CASSRGLAEPSGANVLTF.

This chain connects TRBV2 to TRBJ1-5; D gene ambiguous. CDR3 length equals 14 residues. Germline V gene sequence: CDR1 SNHLY, CDR2 FYNNEI. Trimming left V 7 bases short and J 0 bases short, with 10 bases between. The CDR3 region is CASNLAGSNQPQHF. In DNA form, the CDR3 reads TGTGCCAGCAACCTGGCGGGTAGCAATCAGCCCCAGCATTTT.

This clone was observed once. The chain has TRBV30 and TRBJ1-5, with 7 bases lining up with TRBD1. Germline V gene lookup returns CDR1 GTSNPN and CDR2 SVGIG (reference sequence). The CDR3 contains 15 residues. Trimming removed 4 bases from V and 5 bases from J; junction bases left unmatched: 11. CDR3 coding DNA: TGTGCCTGGATGGGAGCGGGCAGGGGGTATCAGCCCCAGCATTTT. Residues: CAWMGAGRGYQPQHF. The whole variable domain, remainder taken from reference TRBV30 and TRBJ1-5, is SQTIHQWPATLVQPVGSPLSLECTVEGTSNPNLYWYRQAAGRGLQLLFYSVGIGQISSEVPQNLSASRPQDRQFILSSKKLLLSDSGFYLCAWMGAGRGYQPQHFGDGTRLSIL.

In its sample, this clone was seen a few times. The J gene is TRBJ1-2, the V gene TRBV6-5; TRBD1 agrees at 7 bases. V lost 2 bases, J lost 5 bases, and 2 bases stayed unmatched. The CDR3 is made up of 13 amino acids. CDR1 and CDR2 (germline): MNHEY, SVGAGI. CDR3 in amino acids: CASSYRDSYGYTF. Here the CDR3 DNA reads TGTGCCAGCAGTTACCGGGACAGTTATGGCTACACCTTC.

The CDR3 spells CSVGRDYGYTF. The CDR3 DNA reads TGCAGCGTAGGGAGGGACTATGGCTACACCTTC. The J gene is TRBJ1-2, the V gene TRBV29-1, with D unresolved. The CDR3 is 11 amino acids. Trimming stripped 6 bases from V and 3 bases from J, with 8 bases between. Germline CDR1 reads SQVTM; CDR2 reads ANQGSEA. Using reference TRBV29-1 and TRBJ1-2 for the parts outside the CDR3, the full variable domain is SAVISQKPSRDICQRGTSLTIQCQVDSQVTMMFWYRQQPGQSLTLIATANQGSEATYESGFVIDKFPISRPNLTFSTLTVSNMSPEDSSIYLCSVGRDYGYTFGSGTRLTVV.